This entry lists 3 T cell receptor beta chains sequenced from one sample in a study of shared T cell receptors in the human thymus. The protocol was immunoSEQ multiplex PCR, while the TCRdb copy is restricted to in-frame clones and leaves out a portion. The sample lists hundreds of thousands of clones, 85% to 95% occurring once. The sequenced sample consisted of thymocytes. These receptors were taken from a human donor.

The chain links TRBV21-1 to TRBJ2-1; TRBD2 is the table's D call, not checked against the DNA. TRBV21-1 is given as a pseudogene. CDR3 size: 14 residues. The chain's CDR3 is CASSSRLEQDEQFF. Here the CDR3 DNA reads TGTGCCAGCAGCTCACGACTAGAACAGGATGAGCAGTTCTTC.

The gene calls are TRBV27 and TRBJ2-7; 8 bases match TRBD2. Per germline, CDR1 MNHEY and CDR2 SMNVEV (reference sequence). J gave up 1 base and V 7 bases, and 12 bases lay outside the gene matches. The CDR3 loop spans 16 amino acids. In nucleotides, the CDR3 is TGTGCCAGCAACCCGACTAGCGTCCCAGGGTCCTACGAGCAGTACTTC. Translation gives CASNPTSVPGSYEQYF.

This clone appeared a single time. The rearrangement links TRBV28 to TRBJ1-1; maybe TRBD1 (5 bases). The germline CDR1 and CDR2 sequences are MDHEN and SYDVKM. The CDR3 covers 14 residues. V lost 7 bases and J 5 bases, leaving 17 bases between the germline ends. The CDR3 sequence is CASKPDDSWTEAFF. For the CDR3, the DNA is TGTGCCAGCAAACCAGACGACAGTTGGACTGAAGCTTTCTTT.